The sample holds many counts of the clone carrying this TCR beta chain. The target antigen is unknown. The CDR3 spans 13 residues. Trimming pared 4 bases from V and 2 bases from J, leaving 6 bases between. Germline V CDR1 and CDR2: SGDLS, YYNGEE. TCRdb reprocessed the 5' RACE reads with MiXCR, giving one entry per CDR3 protein. The sample has approximately 25,000 distinct CDR3 sequences, about 2.5% seen once; the top ten hold 6% to 8%. This sample stems from a study of CD8 T cells in ankylosing spondylitis. Study-wide results and caveats: Reportedly, disease-linked clones are significantly enriched in ankylosing spondylitis patients' matched synovial fluid.

J is TRBJ2-2 and V is TRBV9; D not certain. Sequenced sample: blood, either unsorted or a sorted T cell fraction (not recorded which). The TCR sequence derives from a female donor with ankylosing spondylitis or in good health (not recorded which). The CDR3 bases are TGTGCCAGCAGCCCCAGAAACACCGGGGAGCTGTTTTTT. It is translated as CASSPRNTGELFF.